Presented here are 18 T cell receptor beta chains from one specimen sequenced in a study of cytomegalovirus exposure and HLA in healthy donors (TCRdb year 2017). Libraries were made using the immunoSEQ multiplex PCR assay. For the multiplex PCR, a mixture combining 60 forward primers for TCR Vbeta segments and 13 reverse primers for TCR Jbeta segments was used. In TCRdb, the immuneACCESS table is reduced to in-frame sequences with V and J assigned. These tables do not hold every clone; where another copy was compared, an unresolved V gene accounts for under half, and the others remain unexplained. The sample table holds under 110,000 clones, of which 85% to 90% were seen once. Around 3.9% of the sample comes from the top ten. Sequences were obtained from PBMCs. The receptors stem from a man aged 25-45 years in good health and CMV-seronegative.

This rearrangement joins TRBV5-6 to TRBJ2-2; TRBD2 agrees at 11 bases. Trimming took 3 bases from V and 5 from J; bases not matched to a gene: 12. Looked up from germline, CDR1 is SGHDT and CDR2 is YYEEEE. The CDR3 is 18 residues long. The CDR3 DNA is TGTGCCAGCAGCTCATTATACAATCTAGCGGGAGGTACCGGGGAGCTGTTTTTT. It translates to CASSSLYNLAGGTGELFF. The whole variable domain, filled in from reference TRBV5-6 and TRBJ2-2, reads DAGVTQSPTHLIKTRGQQVTLRCSPKSGHDTVSWYQQALGQGPQFIFQYYEEEERQRGNFPDRFSGHQFPNYSSELNVNALLLGDSALYLCASSSLYNLAGGTGELFFGEGSRLTVL.

The chain couples TRBV11-2 to TRBJ1-1, with 9 bases lining up with TRBD1. The V gene end was trimmed by 8 bases and the J gene end by 6 bases; junction bases not matched to a gene: 13. This CDR3 region has 15 residues. Germline V gene lookup returns CDR1 SGHAT and CDR2 FQNNGV. CDR3 residues: CASFRVGGQGSEAFF. The CDR3 region has the DNA TGTGCCAGCTTTAGGGTAGGAGGACAGGGGTCTGAAGCTTTCTTT.

This clone counts as medium-sized. This chain joins TRBV4-3 and TRBJ2-6; 9 nucleotides agree with TRBD1. The trim removed 3 bases at V and 1 base at J, leaving 1 base unmatched. This CDR3 region has 16 residues. The V gene's germline CDR1 is LGHNA and CDR2 YSLEER. DNA for the CDR3: TGCGCCAGCAGCCAGGGGACAGGGTCTGGGGCCAACGTCCTGACTTTC. It is translated as CASSQGTGSGANVLTF.

V and J are TRBV14 and TRBJ1-6; TRBD1 aligns across 8 bases. CDR1 is SGHDN and CDR2 is FVKESK in the germline V gene. CDR3 size: 14 residues. V dropped 1 base and J dropped 13; count of bases not matched to a gene: 6. In nucleotides, the CDR3 is TGTGCCAGCAGCCAAGGGACAGGGCCAAATCCCCTCCACTTT. The encoded protein is CASSQGTGPNPLHF.

This clone was seen more than once but under ten times. V is TRBV30 and J is TRBJ2-3, with 9 bases identical to TRBD2. Trimming removed 5 bases from V and 4 bases from J; junction bases left unmatched: 7. This CDR3 has 14 amino acids. Germline V gene sequence: CDR1 GTSNPN, CDR2 SVGIG (reference sequence). CDR3 loop: CAWSGGRVSDTQYF. The CDR3 coding sequence is TGTGCCTGGTCCGGCGGGAGGGTTTCAGATACGCAGTATTTT.

The CDR3 sequence: CASSVGTSGNEQFF. CDR3 DNA sequence: TGCGCCAGCAGCGTCGGGACTAGCGGTAATGAGCAGTTCTTC. The chain uses TRBV5-1 and TRBJ2-1; 11 positions match TRBD2. Per the germline V gene, CDR1 is SGHRS and CDR2 is YFSETQ. After removal of 4 bases from V and 7 bases from J, the junction contained 4 bases not matched to a gene. The CDR3 contains 14 residues.

The rearrangement uses TRBV28 and TRBJ1-1; 10 bases line up with TRBD1. The CDR3 covers 15 residues. The germline gives CDR1 MDHEN, CDR2 SYDVKM. J gave up 9 bases and V 4 bases, and 11 bases lay outside the gene matches. CDR3: CASSSPLGQGLKAFF. CDR3 DNA: TGTGCCAGCAGTTCACCATTGGGACAGGGGTTAAAAGCTTTCTTT.

The chain recombines TRBV30 with TRBJ1-2; D is possibly TRBD1 (5 bases). This CDR3 spans 13 amino acids. Germline V gives CDR1 GTSNPN, CDR2 SVGIG (reference sequence). V lost 2 bases and J 7 bases, leaving 14 bases between the germline ends. The CDR3 region is CAWSTQGFAGYTF. The CDR3 region has the DNA TGTGCCTGGAGTACCCAGGGATTTGCTGGCTACACCTTC.

The gene calls are TRBV11-2 and TRBJ2-6; no clear D gene. The V and J ends lost 3 bases and 0 bases respectively, with 9 bases between them. This CDR3 has 16 residues. Germline V CDR1 and CDR2: SGHAT, FQNNGV. The CDR3 DNA is TGTGCCAGCAGCTTGTTATCTATCTCTGGGGCCAACGTCCTGACTTTC. Protein: CASSLLSISGANVLTF.

The V and J genes are TRBV28 and TRBJ2-3; TRBD2 aligns across 11 bases. The CDR3 sequence is 15 residues long. Per germline, CDR1 MDHEN and CDR2 SYDVKM. The V gene end was trimmed by 4 bases and the J gene end by 6 bases; junction bases not matched to a gene: 6. CDR3: CASSSPSGRFDTQYF. CDR3 nucleotides: TGTGCCAGCAGTTCACCTAGCGGGAGGTTCGATACGCAGTATTTT.

This chain uses TRBV29-1 with TRBJ2-2, with TRBD1 matching 8 bases. Germline V gene lookup returns CDR1 SQVTM and CDR2 ANQGSEA. The junction had 9 bases not matched to a gene; V was cut back by 4 bases and J by 8 bases. The CDR3 runs to 14 residues. CDR3 nucleotides: TGCAGCGTTGGCCCCGCAGGGGGCTGGGGGGAGCTGTTTTTT. Translated, it gives CSVGPAGGWGELFF.

The chain couples TRBV7-2 to TRBJ1-5; tentative D call: TRBD1 (5 bases). The germline V gene has CDR1 SGHTA and CDR2 FQGNSA. Trimming shortened V by 0 bases and J by 6 bases, and 15 bases separated the two germline ends. The CDR3 is 16 residues long. The CDR3 DNA reads TGTGCCAGCAGCTTAGCCCCTTGGCAGGGTATTCAGCCCCAGCATTTT. This translates into CASSLAPWQGIQPQHF.

This clone was seen once. The CDR3 is CASSQGGTGNEKLFF. The CDR3 nucleotides are TGCGCCAGCAGCCAAGGTGGGACAGGGAATGAAAAACTGTTTTTT. The chain uses TRBV4-1 and TRBJ1-4, with 9 nucleotides matching TRBD1. Germline values: CDR1 MGHRA, CDR2 YSYEKL. The CDR3 length is 15 residues. V lost 1 base to trimming and J lost 5 bases; unmatched junction nucleotides: 2.

The sample holds one count of this clone. The V and J genes are TRBV4-2 and TRBJ2-7; TRBD2 agrees at 9 bases. The V gene's germline CDR1 is LGHNA and CDR2 YNFKEQ. The V segment lost 0 bases and the J segment 2 bases; nucleotides outside the gene matches: 11. The CDR3 is 18 amino acids. The CDR3 DNA reads TGTGCCAGCAGCCAAGATGGGTTAGCGGGAGACCCTGCCTACGAGCAGTACTTC. Its translation is CASSQDGLAGDPAYEQYF.

The chain is built from TRBV7-8 and TRBJ2-3; D is possibly TRBD1 (6 bases). Germline V CDR1 and CDR2: SGHVS, FQNEAQ. The germline V and J ends were trimmed by 6 bases and 6 bases, with 19 bases remaining between them. The CDR3 has 15 amino acids. The chain's CDR3 is CASRTKGVILDTQYF. The CDR3 DNA reads as TGTGCCAGCAGAACTAAGGGGGTTATTTTGGATACGCAGTATTTT.

This chain joins TRBV5-6 and TRBJ1-5; weak D call: TRBD1 (6 bases). Per germline, CDR1 SGHDT and CDR2 YYEEEE. The V end was cut by 7 bases, the J end by 7 bases, with 15 bases between. The CDR3 is 13 amino acids. For the CDR3, the DNA is TGTGCCAGCGGACAAGGGGGAGGGCAGCCCCAGCATTTT. Protein product: CASGQGGGQPQHF.

The chain employs TRBV11-1 and TRBJ1-1; possibly TRBD1 for D (5 bases). V lost 1 base and J lost 0, with 12 bases in between. Germline CDR1 reads SGHAT; CDR2 reads FQDESV (reference sequence). The CDR3 sequence is 16 residues long. CDR3 in DNA: TGTGCCAGCAGCTTAGGGGGAGGGACCATGAACACTGAAGCTTTCTTT. The encoded protein is CASSLGGGTMNTEAFF. Filled out from reference TRBV11-1 and TRBJ1-1, the complete variable domain reads EAEVAQSPRYKITEKSQAVAFWCDPISGHATLYWYRQILGQGPELLVQFQDESVVDDSQLPKDRFSAERLKGVDSTLKIQPAELGDSAMYLCASSLGGGTMNTEAFFGQGTRLTVV.

The rearrangement joins TRBV18 to TRBJ2-1; D may be TRBD2 (5 bases). This CDR3 is built from 12 residues. Germline lookup yields CDR1 KGHSH and CDR2 LQKENI. V shed 5 bases and J shed 9 bases, with 11 bases lying between them. The CDR3 DNA is TGTGCCAGCTCAGCCCGGAGCGGTGAGCAGTTCTTC. The encoded protein is CASSARSGEQFF.